Listed here are 11 T cell receptor beta chains from one sample, sequenced in a study of blood T cell repertoires in COVID-19. TCRdb's copy holds only in-frame clones and misses some; the assay was immunoSEQ multiplex PCR. In the table there are 250,000 to 300,000 clones, around 84% of which are singletons. Sequencing input: peripheral blood. These receptors were obtained from a man between 60 and 70 years old with acute or convalescent COVID-19.

The gene calls are TRBV27 and TRBJ2-2; 8 nucleotides align to TRBD2. The CDR3 is 16 residues long. The V gene end was trimmed by 3 bases and the J gene end by 2 bases; junction bases not matched to a gene: 5. CDR1 is MNHEY, CDR2 SMNVEV, per germline (reference sequence). The CDR3 bases are TGTGCCAGCAGTTTTGAGACTAGCGATAACACCGGGGAGCTGTTTTTT. This codes for CASSFETSDNTGELFF.

The chain is built from TRBV27 and TRBJ1-6, with no clear D. The CDR3 runs to 15 residues. The germline CDR1 and CDR2 sequences are MNHEY and SMNVEV (reference sequence). The germline V and J ends were trimmed by 3 bases and 10 bases, with 16 bases remaining between them. CDR3 sequence: CASSFMGGRPSPLHF. CDR3 DNA: TGTGCCAGCAGTTTCATGGGAGGACGGCCATCACCCCTCCACTTT.

The J gene is TRBJ1-5, the V gene TRBV6-5, with D possibly being TRBD1 (5 bases). V lost 0 bases, J lost 7 bases, and 10 bases lay in between. This CDR3 contains 14 residues. The germline gives CDR1 MNHEY, CDR2 SVGAGI. The CDR3, as DNA: TGTGCCAGCAGTTACTCCCAGGGTGGCCAGCCCCAGCATTTT. The encoded protein is CASSYSQGGQPQHF.

This clone is a singleton in its sample. This chain uses TRBV4-2 with TRBJ2-3, with TRBD1 matching over 8 bases. The germline V gene encodes CDR1 LGHNA and CDR2 YNFKEQ. J lost 1 base, V lost 0 bases, and 3 bases had no gene match. The CDR3 runs 16 residues. The CDR3 is CASSQDGTGRTDTQYF. The DNA for the CDR3 is TGTGCCAGCAGCCAAGATGGGACAGGACGCACAGATACGCAGTATTTT.

The genes are TRBV12-5 and TRBJ1-5; the D gene is possibly TRBD1 (5 bases). This CDR3 spans 13 amino acids. CDR1 and CDR2 (germline): LGHNT, FRNRAP. The V gene lost 1 base and the J gene lost 4 bases, with 5 bases spanning the gap. The DNA of the CDR3 is TGTGCTAGTGGTTTGGACAGGAATCAGCCCCAGCATTTT. This encodes CASGLDRNQPQHF.

The chain links TRBV2 to TRBJ2-2; 11 bases align to TRBD2. The germline CDR1 and CDR2 sequences are SNHLY and FYNNEI. The trim removed 6 bases at V and 4 bases at J, leaving 7 bases unmatched. The CDR3 runs 16 residues. The CDR3 region is CASRASGGRGTGELFF. CDR3 DNA sequence: TGTGCCAGCAGGGCTAGCGGGGGGCGGGGCACCGGGGAGCTGTTTTTT. Full variable domain (remainder filled in from reference TRBV2 and TRBJ2-2): EPEVTQTPSHQVTQMGQEVILRCVPISNHLYFYWYRQILGQKVEFLVSFYNNEISEKSEIFDDQFSVERPDGSNFTLKIRSTKLEDSAMYFCASRASGGRGTGELFFGEGSRLTVL.

This clone was counted between two and nine times. V gene TRBV5-1 combines with J gene TRBJ1-2, with TRBD1 matching over 7 bases. The V segment lost 1 base and the J segment 4 bases; nucleotides outside the gene matches: 7. The V gene's germline CDR1 is SGHRS and CDR2 YFSETQ. The CDR3 has 15 residues. The CDR3 DNA sequence: TGCGCCAGCAGCTTGCAACCCCAGGGGGGCTATGGCTACACCTTC. Translated, it gives CASSLQPQGGYGYTF.

This clone was detected a few times. The chain couples TRBV7-8 to TRBJ1-1, with D hard to call. V was pared by 5 bases and J by 1 base, with 8 bases between. Per germline, CDR1 SGHVS and CDR2 FQNEAQ. The length of the CDR3 is 13 residues. CDR3 nucleotide sequence: TGTGCCAGCAGCCCCTACGGGAACACTGAAGCTTTCTTT. Amino acids: CASSPYGNTEAFF.

The chain couples TRBV5-1 to TRBJ2-1, with 16 bases matching TRBD2. This CDR3 has 19 amino acids. The J segment lost 7 bases and the V segment lost 4 bases, leaving 14 bases of the junction unmatched. Germline V gives CDR1 SGHRS, CDR2 YFSETQ. The CDR3 DNA follows: TGCGCCAGCAGCGCGGAACCGGGACTAGCGGGGGGGCCGCGGAATGAGCAGTTCTTC. It encodes CASSAEPGLAGGPRNEQFF.

V and J are TRBV5-6 and TRBJ1-3, with D unresolved. The CDR3 totals 13 residues. Germline lookup yields CDR1 SGHDT and CDR2 YYEEEE. V was cut by 3 bases and J by 4 bases, with 8 bases left in between. The DNA of the CDR3 is TGTGCCAGCAGCTCTGGAGCCGGAAACACCATATATTTT. As protein: CASSSGAGNTIYF.

The chain carries TRBV7-2 and TRBJ2-1, with D possibly being TRBD2 (6 bases). Between the trimmed V and J ends, which lost 3 bases and 3 bases, there was a span of 12 bases. The germline CDR1 and CDR2 sequences are SGHTA and FQGNSA. The CDR3 length is 15 residues. For the CDR3, the DNA is TGTGCCAGCAGCTTCCGCGGGACTCACTACAATGAGCAGTTCTTC. The encoded protein is CASSFRGTHYNEQFF. The whole variable domain, remainder taken from reference TRBV7-2 and TRBJ2-1, is GAGVSQSPSNKVTEKGKDVELRCDPISGHTALYWYRQSLGQGLEFLIYFQGNSAPDKSGLPSDRFSAERTGGSVSTLTIQRTQQEDSAVYLCASSFRGTHYNEQFFGPGTRLTVL.